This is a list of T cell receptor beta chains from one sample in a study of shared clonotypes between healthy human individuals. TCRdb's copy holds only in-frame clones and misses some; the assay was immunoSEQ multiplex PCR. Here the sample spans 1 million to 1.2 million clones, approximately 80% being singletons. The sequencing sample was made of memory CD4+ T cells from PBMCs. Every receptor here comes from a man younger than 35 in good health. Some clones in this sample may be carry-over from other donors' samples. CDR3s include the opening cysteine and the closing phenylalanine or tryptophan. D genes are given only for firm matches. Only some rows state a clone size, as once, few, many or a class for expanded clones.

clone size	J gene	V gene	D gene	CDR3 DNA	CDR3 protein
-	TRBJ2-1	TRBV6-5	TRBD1	TGTGCCAGCAAGACAGGGGGCCTCTACAATGAGCAGTTCTTC	CASKTGGLYNEQFF
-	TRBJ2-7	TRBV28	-	TGTGCCAGCAGCCTAGCCGATCGGTACTACGAGCAGTACTTC	CASSLADRYYEQYF
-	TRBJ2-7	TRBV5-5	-	TGTGCCAGCAGCTTGGTAGGGCAGAACTACGAGCAGTACTTC	CASSLVGQNYEQYF
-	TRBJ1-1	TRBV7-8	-	TGTGCCAGCAGCTTAGTTGGTCGCACTGAAGCTTTCTTT	CASSLVGRTEAFF
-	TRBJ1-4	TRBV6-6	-	TGTGCCAGCAGTGGTCGGGGGACAACTAATGAAAAACTGTTTTTT	CASSGRGTTNEKLFF
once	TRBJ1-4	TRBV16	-	TGTGCCAGCAGCCAATCAAGCTGGGGGCAGTTTAATGAAAAACTGTTTTTT	CASSQSSWGQFNEKLFF
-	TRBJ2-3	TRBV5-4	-	TGTGCCAGCAGCTTGTTTTCAGCCTCAGATACGCAGTATTTT	CASSLFSASDTQYF
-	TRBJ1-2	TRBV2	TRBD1	TGTGCCAGCAGGGGAGACGGGACAGGGGTCTATGGCTACACCTTC	CASRGDGTGVYGYTF
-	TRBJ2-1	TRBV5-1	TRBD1	TGCGCCAGCAGCTTGAACTCGAGGGACAGGGAGCAGTTCTTC	CASSLNSRDREQFF
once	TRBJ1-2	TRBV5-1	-	TGCGCCAGCAGCTTGGGAGGGGGAGACTATGGCTACACCTTC	CASSLGGGDYGYTF
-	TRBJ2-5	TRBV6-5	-	TGTGCCAGCAGTTACTCTAGCCGGGAGACCCAGTACTTC	CASSYSSRETQYF
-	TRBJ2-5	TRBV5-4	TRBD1	TGTGCCAGCAGCTCACAGGGGCCCCAAGAGACCCAGTACTTC	CASSSQGPQETQYF
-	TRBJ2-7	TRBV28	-	TGTGCCAGCAGACTGGGTGTCTACGAGCAGTACTTC	CASRLGVYEQYF
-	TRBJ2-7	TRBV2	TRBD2	TGTGCCAGCGTGGTTAGCGGGAGATTCGGCGAGCAGTACTTC	CASVVSGRFGEQYF
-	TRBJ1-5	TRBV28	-	TGTGCCAGCAGTTTAGTAAGTTGGGTAGGGCAGCCCCAGCATTTT	CASSLVSWVGQPQHF
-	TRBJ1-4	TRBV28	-	TGTGCCAGCAAGAGAGGAGGGACTAATGAAAAACTGTTTTTT	CASKRGGTNEKLFF